The 30 T cell receptor beta chains below all came from one sample that was sequenced in a study of blood T cell repertoires in COVID-19. Assay: immunoSEQ multiplex PCR; the TCRdb copy retains only in-frame clones and omits some. The sample holds about 310,000 clones, around 85% seen once. Sequenced input: PBMCs or T cells enriched from blood (not recorded which). The receptors derive from a woman in her twenties or thirties who had been exposed to COVID-19.

The CDR3 DNA reads as TGTGCCAGCAGCGATGGGACAGGATACTACGAGCAGTACTTC. As protein: CASSDGTGYYEQYF. The chain employs TRBV3-1 (or the pseudogene TRBV3-2) and TRBJ2-7; 8 bases align to TRBD1. Germline loops: CDR1 LGHDT, CDR2 YNNKEL (reference sequence). J was trimmed by 3 bases and V by 5 bases; bases with no gene match: 6. There are 14 residues in the CDR3.

The V and J genes are TRBV11-2 and TRBJ2-7; weak D call: TRBD2 (6 bases). Trimming took 1 base from V and 5 from J, leaving 15 bases between them. This CDR3 has 15 residues. Germline CDR1 is SGHAT and CDR2 is FQNNGV. The CDR3 DNA is TGTGCCAGCAGCTTAGCCCGATGGACGGGAGACGAGCAGTACTTC. Amino acids: CASSLARWTGDEQYF.

The rearrangement uses TRBV2 and TRBJ2-7, with 12 bases fitting TRBD1. After removal of 7 bases from V and 5 bases from J, the junction contained 3 bases not matched to a gene. Germline V gives CDR1 SNHLY, CDR2 FYNNEI. This CDR3 comprises 13 residues. The CDR3 sequence: CASKGTGGNEQYF. DNA for the CDR3: TGTGCCAGCAAAGGGACAGGGGGCAACGAGCAGTACTTC.

V and J are TRBV29-1 and TRBJ1-1, with a weak D call TRBD1 (6 bases). The germline V and J ends were trimmed by 3 bases and 1 base, with 12 bases remaining between them. The germline CDR1 and CDR2 sequences are SQVTM and ANQGSEA. CDR3 length: 14 amino acids. CDR3 sequence: CSVEQGPPNTEAFF. In nucleotides, the CDR3 is TGCAGCGTTGAGCAGGGGCCCCCGAACACTGAAGCTTTCTTT.

The chain is built from TRBV18 and TRBJ1-1; 9 nucleotides line up with TRBD1. The CDR3 has 16 amino acids. Germline V gives CDR1 KGHSH, CDR2 LQKENI. V trimming: 2 bases; J trimming: 0 bases; junction bases outside the gene matches: 4. CDR3 nucleotide sequence: TGTGCCAGCTCACCAACAGGGGGCTTACTGAACACTGAAGCTTTCTTT. Its protein product is CASSPTGGLLNTEAFF.

J is TRBJ1-1 and V is TRBV21-1; TRBD1 was called by the table and not checked on the DNA. TRBV21-1 is deemed a pseudogene. The CDR3 is made up of 15 amino acids. CDR3 sequence reads: CASSKRDSLPPEAFF. The DNA for the CDR3 is TGTGCCAGCAGCAAGCGAGACAGCCTTCCACCTGAAGCTTTCTTT.

The chain employs TRBV5-6 and TRBJ1-6; maybe TRBD1 (5 bases). Looked up from germline, CDR1 is SGHDT and CDR2 is YYEEEE. The V and J ends lost 6 bases and 12 bases respectively, with 19 bases between them. The CDR3 consists of 14 residues. The CDR3 sequence: CASTDPTAKGPLHF. The CDR3 DNA reads TGTGCCAGCACCGATCCGACAGCGAAGGGACCCCTCCACTTT.

The chain uses TRBV5-1 and TRBJ2-6; 11 positions agree with TRBD1. V gave up 2 bases and J gave up 1 base; unmatched junction bases: 5. CDR3 length equals 18 residues. From germline, CDR1 is SGHRS and CDR2 YFSETQ. DNA of the CDR3: TGCGCCAGCAGCTTTGGCGGGACAGGGGGTTCTGGGGCCAACGTCCTGACTTTC. Amino acids: CASSFGGTGGSGANVLTF.

The J gene is TRBJ1-1, the V gene TRBV30; TRBD1 is a possible D gene (5 bases). Germline V gene data show CDR1 as GTSNPN and CDR2 as SVGIG (reference sequence). This CDR3 region has 13 residues. Between the trimmed V and J ends, which lost 6 bases and 7 bases, there was a span of 18 bases. In DNA form, the CDR3 reads TGTGCCTGTAGGGTTCAGGGAACCTATGAAGCTTTCTTT. Its translation: CACRVQGTYEAFF.

There are many counts of this clone. J is TRBJ2-4 and V is TRBV5-6; 10 bases agree with TRBD1. Germline values: CDR1 SGHDT, CDR2 YYEEEE. CDR3 length: 13 amino acids. Trimming at V came to 3 bases and at J to 7 bases, leaving 1 base not matched to a gene. CDR3 protein: CASSSGQGNIQYF. In DNA, the CDR3 is TGTGCCAGCAGCTCGGGACAGGGGAACATTCAGTACTTC.

This chain connects TRBV7-9 to TRBJ2-2; D might be TRBD1 (6 bases). Germline-derived CDR1 and CDR2 are SEHNR and FQNEAQ (reference sequence). V gave up 6 bases and J gave up 5 bases, with 10 bases separating them. The CDR3 is 13 amino acids. The CDR3 spells CASRYQGTGELFF. As DNA, the CDR3 is TGTGCCAGCAGATACCAGGGGACCGGGGAGCTGTTTTTT.

The genes are TRBV30 and TRBJ1-1; D is unresolved. Looked up from germline, CDR1 is GTSNPN and CDR2 is SVGIG (reference sequence). V lost 5 bases to trimming and J lost 2 bases, with 9 bases between them. CDR3 length equals 12 residues. The CDR3 sequence is CAWGGANTEAFF. The CDR3 DNA is TGTGCCTGGGGAGGAGCCAACACTGAAGCTTTCTTT.

The V call is TRBV5-6, the J call TRBJ1-2; unclear D gene. The CDR3 covers 17 residues. The V and J ends lost 1 base and 0 bases respectively, with 16 bases between them. Germline values: CDR1 SGHDT, CDR2 YYEEEE. CDR3 sequence (DNA): TGTGCCAGCAGCTTGATGACTTCTTTCGGCGCTAACTATGGCTACACCTTC. This sequence encodes CASSLMTSFGANYGYTF.

The CDR3: CASSPLAFEQYF. CDR3 nucleotide sequence: TGTGCCAGCAGTCCTCTAGCGTTTGAGCAGTACTTC. This chain uses TRBV28 with TRBJ2-7; weak D call: TRBD2 (6 bases). Trimming took 5 bases from V and 7 from J, leaving 12 bases between them. The CDR3 runs 12 residues. CDR1 is MDHEN, CDR2 SYDVKM, per germline.

As to this clone: One junction end disagrees with the germline gene, perhaps due to a read error. The genes are TRBV4-3 and TRBJ1-3; TRBD1 matches at 7 bases. CDR3 length: 17 residues. CDR1 is LGHNA and CDR2 is YSLEER in the germline V gene. The CDR3: CASSQDPTGTVGNTIYF. The CDR3 coding sequence is TGCGCCAGCAGTCAAGATCCAACCGGGACAGTTGGAAACACCATATATTTT.

J is TRBJ2-1 and V is TRBV5-4, with 13 bases fitting TRBD2. The CDR3 sequence is 15 residues long. CDR1 and CDR2 (germline): SGHNT, YYREEE (reference sequence). The V and J ends lost 4 bases and 9 bases, in that order; junction bases with no gene match: 7. The CDR3, as DNA: TGTGCCAGCAGCCTCACTAGCGGGAGGGAGGGTGAGCAGTTCTTC. Its protein product is CASSLTSGREGEQFF.

The V call is TRBV12-3 or TRBV12-4, the J call TRBJ2-3; D unresolved. V dropped 5 bases and J dropped 5 bases, with 5 bases sitting between them. CDR3 length: 11 residues. CDR3 in amino acids: CASSPKDTQYF. For the CDR3, the DNA is TGTGCCAGCAGTCCAAAAGATACGCAGTATTTT.

The V and J genes are TRBV27 and TRBJ2-1, with TRBD2 as a possible D gene (5 bases). Trimming took off 6 bases at V and 7 bases at J, with 13 bases between the two ends. The CDR3 runs 13 residues. The germline CDR1 and CDR2 sequences are MNHEY and SMNVEV (reference sequence). This CDR3 is CASSPHRENEQFF. The CDR3 DNA is TGTGCCAGCAGCCCCCACCGGGAAAATGAGCAGTTCTTC.

V usage is TRBV4-1 and J usage is TRBJ1-2; D not resolved. Trimming shortened V by 0 bases and J by 0 bases, and 11 bases separated the two germline ends. This CDR3 comprises 16 residues. Germline-derived CDR1 and CDR2 are MGHRA and YSYEKL. The CDR3 spells CASSQDGQAANYGYTF. In DNA, the CDR3 is TGCGCCAGCAGCCAAGATGGGCAGGCCGCTAACTATGGCTACACCTTC.

The chain recombines TRBV6-5 with TRBJ2-7; TRBD1 matches 7 bases. V shed 8 bases and J 1 base; nucleotides not matched to a gene: 11. The germline CDR1 and CDR2 sequences are MNHEY and SVGAGI. The length of the CDR3 is 15 residues. This chain's CDR3 is CASRDFRDSSYEQYF. The CDR3 DNA reads TGTGCCAGCCGGGATTTCCGGGACAGTTCCTACGAGCAGTACTTC.

This clone was observed a few times. J is TRBJ1-6 and V is TRBV27; 7 nucleotides agree with TRBD1. The CDR3 extends over 16 amino acids. Trimming at V came to 3 bases and at J to 10 bases, leaving 12 bases not matched to a gene. Germline lookup yields CDR1 MNHEY and CDR2 SMNVEV (reference sequence). DNA of the CDR3: TGTGCCAGCAGTTTCGGGACAGCCTCGAGCTTATCACCCCTCCACTTT. Protein sequence: CASSFGTASSLSPLHF.

V gene TRBV30 combines with J gene TRBJ2-5, with 10 positions matching TRBD2. This CDR3 has 14 residues. Germline-derived CDR1 and CDR2 are GTSNPN and SVGIG (reference sequence). After removal of 2 bases from V and 6 bases from J, the junction contained 6 bases not matched to a gene. The DNA for the CDR3 is TGTGCCTGGAGTAGTGGGACTAGCGCTAAGACCCAGTACTTC. This translates into CAWSSGTSAKTQYF.

The sample holds many counts of this clone. The sample carries other DNA sequences with the same CDR3. The chain's CDR3 is CASSLEQYNSPLHF. CDR3 DNA: TGTGCCAGCAGCTTAGAACAGTATAATTCACCCCTCCACTTT. This chain links TRBV7-9 with TRBJ1-6; D not certain. CDR3 length: 14 amino acids. V was cut by 1 base and J by 4 bases, with 5 bases left in between. Germline V gene data show CDR1 as SEHNR and CDR2 as FQNEAQ (reference sequence).

Here the CDR3 reads CASSPSRQGSEQYF. As DNA, the CDR3 is TGTGCCAGCAGCCCATCGAGACAGGGTTCCGAGCAGTACTTC. This sequence joins TRBV14 and TRBJ2-7, with 7 bases identical to TRBD1. J gave up 6 bases and V 4 bases, and 9 bases lay outside the gene matches. The CDR3 has 14 residues. Germline V CDR1 and CDR2: SGHDN, FVKESK.

J is TRBJ1-5 and V is TRBV30; D is unresolved. With 1 base removed from V and 2 bases from J, the gap between germline ends came to 9 bases. This CDR3 has 14 residues. Germline-derived CDR1 and CDR2 are GTSNPN and SVGIG (reference sequence). The DNA for the CDR3 is TGTGCCTGGAGTGGCGAGTCGGGCAATCAGCCCCAGCATTTT. This codes for CAWSGESGNQPQHF.

To note about this clone: Other DNA sequences within the sample encode an identical CDR3. The chain couples TRBV28 to TRBJ1-1, with D perhaps TRBD1 (5 bases). This CDR3 has 14 amino acids. V was cut by 5 bases and J by 1 base, with 11 bases left in between. Germline CDR1 is MDHEN and CDR2 is SYDVKM. The CDR3 DNA reads TGTGCCAGCAGTCCGCCTCAGGGGAACACTGAAGCTTTCTTT. Protein product: CASSPPQGNTEAFF. Full variable domain (missing parts from reference TRBV28 and TRBJ1-1): DVKVTQSSRYLVKRTGEKVFLECVQDMDHENMFWYRQDPGLGLRLIYFSYDVKMKEKGDIPEGYSVSREKKERFSLILESASTNQTSMYLCASSPPQGNTEAFFGQGTRLTVV.

The gene calls are TRBV2 and TRBJ2-7; a weak D match, TRBD2 (5 bases). The CDR3 sequence is 16 residues long. Germline CDR1 reads SNHLY; CDR2 reads FYNNEI. V lost 5 bases, J lost 3 bases, and 20 bases lay in between. DNA of the CDR3: TGTGCCAGCAGTCCCCAGGAAGGTTTAAGCGGCTACGAGCAGTACTTC. As protein: CASSPQEGLSGYEQYF.

The V call is TRBV5-6, the J call TRBJ2-7; unclear D gene. The CDR3 is 13 amino acids. V was cut by 1 base and J by 5 bases, with 10 bases left in between. Germline CDR1 reads SGHDT; CDR2 reads YYEEEE. CDR3 DNA sequence: TGTGCCAGCAGCTTGTCAAACACAGACGAGCAGTACTTC. The encoded protein is CASSLSNTDEQYF. The full variable domain, its missing parts supplied by reference TRBV5-6 and TRBJ2-7, is DAGVTQSPTHLIKTRGQQVTLRCSPKSGHDTVSWYQQALGQGPQFIFQYYEEEERQRGNFPDRFSGHQFPNYSSELNVNALLLGDSALYLCASSLSNTDEQYFGPGTRLTVT.

This clone showed up just a few times. The V call is TRBV5-1, the J call TRBJ1-4; tentatively, D is TRBD1 (6 bases). The CDR3 is 15 residues long. V was pared by 4 bases and J by 3 bases, with 13 bases between. CDR1 SGHRS and CDR2 YFSETQ come from the germline V gene. This chain's CDR3 is CASSILQGPNEKLFF. The CDR3 nucleotides read TGCGCCAGCAGCATCCTACAGGGACCTAATGAAAAACTGTTTTTT.

In this sample, this clone turned up once. The genes are TRBV10-3 and TRBJ1-1; no firm D call. The CDR3 totals 14 residues. V was trimmed by 4 bases and J by 12 bases, leaving 21 bases between them. Germline values: CDR1 ENHRY, CDR2 SYGVKD. CDR3 in amino acids: CAISGQSRTGESFF. CDR3 nucleotide sequence: TGTGCCATCAGTGGTCAGAGCAGGACTGGTGAGTCTTTCTTT.